Listed below are T cell receptor beta chains from one sample, sequenced in a study of blood T cell repertoires in COVID-19. Profiled with immunoSEQ multiplex PCR; TCRdb holds only in-frame clones, not every one. The sample lists about 220,000 clones, approximately 84% seen once, with around 2.7% in the top ten. The sample consisted of peripheral blood. The source is a woman in her 30s who had recovered from COVID-19. CDR3s include the opening cysteine and the closing phenylalanine or tryptophan.

v_call	cdr3_aa
TRBV19	CASNKIQGNQPQHF
TRBV29-1	CSVGGIQYGYTF
TRBV2	CASSDEGAGYTF
TRBV30	CAWTGIYNSPLHF
TRBV19	CASRQTSGNTIYF
TRBV7-3	CASSSEPRGHQPQHF
TRBV5-1	CASSLASSGTETQYF
TRBV5-4	CASSPGQPGSYEQYF
TRBV14	CASSPSQGLGYNTEAFF
TRBV2	CASSGDRGITYNEQFF
TRBV19	CASSSVAGGDYGYTF
TRBV4-1	CASSHYRGNYEQYF
TRBV10-1	CASSPRAGITDTQYF
TRBV19	CASSPQEGGSYEQYF
TRBV12-3/TRBV12-4	CASSLAGAGELFF
TRBV3-1/TRBV3-2	CASSQGRSSYEQYF
TRBV7-9	CASSFYRGDGNQPQHF
TRBV27	CASSLTGGSSEAFF
TRBV6-5	CASSYTQGSNQPQHF
TRBV30	CAWSGQGNTEAFF
TRBV9	CASSPSGRGETQYF
TRBV14	CASSLRGRSDYGYTF
TRBV9	CASSVGDRGGRELFF
TRBV28	CASSRKLGETQYF
TRBV3-1/TRBV3-2	CASSLLLMNSPLHF
TRBV5-1	CASSLTGANTGELFF
TRBV27	CASSAGGSSYNEQFF
TRBV11-3	CASSLGLAGDTDTQYF
TRBV28	CASSLGTPNEQFF
TRBV30	CAWSLWGDDTEAFF
TRBV6-4	CASASGDDTDTQYF
TRBV3-1/TRBV3-2	CVSSQELAGAPDTQYF
TRBV6-5	CASNPRTGLGETQYF
TRBV5-1	CASSLLSGSGYTF
TRBV28	CASRTPGLAESSYNEQFF
TRBV6-5	CASSSWTSGGNEQYF
TRBV12-5	CASGLPGGAGNTIYF
TRBV28	CASSLEQISYEQYF
TRBV9	CASSVRRGRETQYF
TRBV3-1/TRBV3-2	CASSQGGTGVVVWNQPQHF
TRBV6-6	CASSPDPWDRESNQPQHF
TRBV2	CASSQRQGSGTEAFF
TRBV19	CASRRGSSGSSTDTQYF
TRBV4-2	CASSPQGTDYGYTF
TRBV2	CASTLNRAPNEKLFF
TRBV11-2	CASRRPGQRDNEQFF
TRBV29-1	CSVDILLGELFF